The clone carrying this T cell receptor beta chain was found once. The antigen is unknown. The germline gives CDR1 GTSNPN, CDR2 SVGIG (reference sequence). The CDR3 totals 14 residues. Trimming took 3 bases from V and 4 from J; bases not matched to a gene: 4. These data are taken from a study of PD-1 blockade in classical Hodgkin lymphoma. Study-wide results and caveats: Relapsed/refractory patients reportedly had lower baseline diversity than newly diagnosed patients. Prior to therapy, complete responders displayed diversity much like that of newly diagnosed patients.

Using immunoSEQ multiplex PCR, the repertoire was profiled, and TCRdb retains in-frame clones only, with some absent. The sample has some 25,000 clones, under 85% seen once; the top ten hold around 35%. Every one of the patients relapsed after autologous stem cell transplantation (brentuximab vedotin exposure was variable). The receptor was isolated from a human donor with classical Hodgkin lymphoma. Sequenced here: peripheral blood mononuclear cells (PBMCs), sampled before the second cycle of nivolumab. V gene TRBV30 combines with J gene TRBJ2-1; 9 nucleotides match TRBD1. CDR3 bases: TGTGCCTGGAGGGCGACAGGGGGTTACAATGAGCAGTTCTTC. Its translation is CAWRATGGYNEQFF.